This T cell receptor beta chain was recovered during a study of blood T cell repertoires in COVID-19. Study information: Italy, Spain and the United States were the sources of the convalescent and acute COVID-19 samples. The cDNA or gDNA used as material had been derived from T cells, B-cell-depleted T cells, or PBMCs.

Original processing notes: Reference gene primers were amplified, and this amplification served to estimate nucleated cell counts. Profiled with immunoSEQ multiplex PCR; TCRdb holds only in-frame clones, not every one. V and J calls and clone size are as listed in that table; D and trimming were resolved from the DNA. Altogether approximately 100,000 clones are present, 85% being singletons, with the ten largest covering about 1.7%. The CDR3 consists of 15 residues. V was shortened by 4 bases and J by 7 bases, with 14 bases between the two germline ends. Looked up from germline, CDR1 is SGHTA and CDR2 is FQGNSA.

This sequence was found in a woman aged 65 to 85 with active or convalescent COVID-19. The sequencing sample was made of peripheral blood. This chain uses TRBV7-2 with TRBJ1-6, with a weak D call TRBD1 (6 bases). In nucleotides, the CDR3 is TGTGCCAGCAGCTCAAATACAGGGAAAAATTCACCCCTCCACTTT. Its protein is CASSSNTGKNSPLHF.